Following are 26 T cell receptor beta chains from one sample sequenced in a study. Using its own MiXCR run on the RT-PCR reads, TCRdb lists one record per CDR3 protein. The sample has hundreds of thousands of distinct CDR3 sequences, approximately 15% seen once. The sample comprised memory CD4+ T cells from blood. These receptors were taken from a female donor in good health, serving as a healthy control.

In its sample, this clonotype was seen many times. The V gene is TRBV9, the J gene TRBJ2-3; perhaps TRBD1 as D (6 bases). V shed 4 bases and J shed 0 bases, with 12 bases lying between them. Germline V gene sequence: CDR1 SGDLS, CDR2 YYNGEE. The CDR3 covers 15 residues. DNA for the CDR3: TGTGCCAGCAGCTTACGACAGGCAAGCACAGATACGCAGTATTTT. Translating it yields CASSLRQASTDTQYF.

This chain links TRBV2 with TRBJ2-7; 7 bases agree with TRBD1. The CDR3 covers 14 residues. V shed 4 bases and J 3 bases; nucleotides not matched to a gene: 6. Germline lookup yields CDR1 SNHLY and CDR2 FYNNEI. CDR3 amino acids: CASSAFGQDYEQYF. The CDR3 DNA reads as TGTGCCAGCAGTGCATTTGGACAGGACTACGAGCAGTACTTC.

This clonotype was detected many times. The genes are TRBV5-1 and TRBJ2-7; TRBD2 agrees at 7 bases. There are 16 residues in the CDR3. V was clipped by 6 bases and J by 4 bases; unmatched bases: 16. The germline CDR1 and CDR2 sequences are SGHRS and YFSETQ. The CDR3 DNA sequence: TGCGCCAGCAACAAAGGAGAAGCGGGAAATAAGTACGAGCAGTACTTC. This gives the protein CASNKGEAGNKYEQYF.

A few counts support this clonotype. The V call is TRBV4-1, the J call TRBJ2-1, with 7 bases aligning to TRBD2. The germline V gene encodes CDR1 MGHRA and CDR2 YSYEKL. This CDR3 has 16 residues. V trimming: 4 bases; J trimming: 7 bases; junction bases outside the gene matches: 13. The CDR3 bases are TGCGCCAGCAGCCCCCAGTGGGGCGGGAGCGGGAATGAGCAGTTCTTC. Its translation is CASSPQWGGSGNEQFF.

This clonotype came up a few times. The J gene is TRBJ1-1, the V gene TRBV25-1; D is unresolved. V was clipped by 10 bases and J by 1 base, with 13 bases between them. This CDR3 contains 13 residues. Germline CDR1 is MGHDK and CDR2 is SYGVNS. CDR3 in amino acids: CATQRLTNTEAFF. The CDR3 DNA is TGTGCCACCCAGCGACTCACGAACACTGAAGCTTTCTTT. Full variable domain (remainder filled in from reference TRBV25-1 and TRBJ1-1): EADIYQTPRYLVIGTGKKITLECSQTMGHDKMYWYQQDPGMELHLIHYSYGVNSTEKGDLSSESTVSRIRTEHFPLTLESARPSHTSQYLCATQRLTNTEAFFGQGTRLTVV.

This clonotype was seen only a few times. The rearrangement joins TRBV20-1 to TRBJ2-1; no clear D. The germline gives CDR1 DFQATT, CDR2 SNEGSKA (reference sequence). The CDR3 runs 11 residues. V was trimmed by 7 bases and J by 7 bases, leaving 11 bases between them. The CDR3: CSGGLVNEQFF. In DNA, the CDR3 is TGCAGTGGTGGCCTGGTGAATGAGCAGTTCTTC.

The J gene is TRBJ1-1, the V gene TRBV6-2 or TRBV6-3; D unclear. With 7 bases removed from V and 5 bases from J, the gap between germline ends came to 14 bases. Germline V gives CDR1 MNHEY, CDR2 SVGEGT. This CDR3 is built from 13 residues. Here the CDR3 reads CASNWVQETEAFF. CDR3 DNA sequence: TGTGCCAGCAACTGGGTCCAGGAAACTGAAGCTTTCTTT.

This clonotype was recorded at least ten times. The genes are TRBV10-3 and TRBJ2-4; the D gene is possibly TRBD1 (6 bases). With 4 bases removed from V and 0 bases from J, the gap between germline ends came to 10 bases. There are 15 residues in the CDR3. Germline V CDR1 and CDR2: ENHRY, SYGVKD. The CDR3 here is CAISALGAAKNIQYF. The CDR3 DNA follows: TGTGCCATCAGTGCATTGGGGGCAGCCAAAAACATTCAGTACTTC.

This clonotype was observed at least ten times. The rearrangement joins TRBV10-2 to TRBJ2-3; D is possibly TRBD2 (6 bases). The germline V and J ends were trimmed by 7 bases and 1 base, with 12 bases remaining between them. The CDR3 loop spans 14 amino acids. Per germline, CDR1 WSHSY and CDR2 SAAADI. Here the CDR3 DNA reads TGCGCCAGCACCCTCCCGGGAGGCACAGATACGCAGTATTTT. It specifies CASTLPGGTDTQYF.

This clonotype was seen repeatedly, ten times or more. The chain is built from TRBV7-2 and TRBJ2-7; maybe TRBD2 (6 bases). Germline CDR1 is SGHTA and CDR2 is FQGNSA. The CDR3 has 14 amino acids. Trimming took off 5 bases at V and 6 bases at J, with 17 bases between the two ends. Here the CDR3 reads CASSLSGLYGEQYF. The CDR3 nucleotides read TGTGCCAGCAGCCTGTCGGGACTTTATGGCGAGCAGTACTTC.

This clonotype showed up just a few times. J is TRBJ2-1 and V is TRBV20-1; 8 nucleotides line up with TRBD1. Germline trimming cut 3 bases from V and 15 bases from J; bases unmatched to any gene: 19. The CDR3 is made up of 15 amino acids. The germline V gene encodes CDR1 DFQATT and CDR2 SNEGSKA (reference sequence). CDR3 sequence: CSASLGGQESFLRFF. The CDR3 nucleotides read TGCAGTGCTAGTTTAGGGGGACAGGAGTCCTTTCTGCGGTTCTTC.

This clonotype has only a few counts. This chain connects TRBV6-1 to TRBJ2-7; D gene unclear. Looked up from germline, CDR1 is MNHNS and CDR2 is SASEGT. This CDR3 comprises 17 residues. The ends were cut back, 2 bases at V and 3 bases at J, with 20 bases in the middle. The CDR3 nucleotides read TGTGCCAGCAGTGAATATTTTAGACGGACCTCCAACTACGAGCAGTACTTC. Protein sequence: CASSEYFRRTSNYEQYF.

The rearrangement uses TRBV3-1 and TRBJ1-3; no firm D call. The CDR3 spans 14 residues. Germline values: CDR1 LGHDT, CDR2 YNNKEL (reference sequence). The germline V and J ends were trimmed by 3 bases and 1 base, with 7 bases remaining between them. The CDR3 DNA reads TGTGCCAGCAGCCAGCGGGAATCTGGAAACACCATATATTTT. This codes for CASSQRESGNTIYF. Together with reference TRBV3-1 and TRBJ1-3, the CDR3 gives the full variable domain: DTAVSQTPKYLVTQMGNDKSIKCEQNLGHDTMYWYKQDSKKFLKIMFSYNNKELIINETVPNRFSPKSPDKAHLNLHINSLELGDSAVYFCASSQRESGNTIYFGEGSWLTVV.

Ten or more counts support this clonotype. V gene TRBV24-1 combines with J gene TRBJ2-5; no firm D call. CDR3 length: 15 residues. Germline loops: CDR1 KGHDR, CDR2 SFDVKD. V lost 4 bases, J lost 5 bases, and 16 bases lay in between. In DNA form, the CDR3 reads TGTGCCACCAGTGACCCCGACCTCGTCACGGAGACCCAGTACTTC. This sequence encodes CATSDPDLVTETQYF.

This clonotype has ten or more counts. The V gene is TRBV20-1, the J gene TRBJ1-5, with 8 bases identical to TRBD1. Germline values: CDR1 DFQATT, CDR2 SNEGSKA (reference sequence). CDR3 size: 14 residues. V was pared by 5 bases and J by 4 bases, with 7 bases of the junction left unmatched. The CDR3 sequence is CSAASTGENQPQHF. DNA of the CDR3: TGCAGTGCTGCATCGACAGGGGAGAATCAGCCCCAGCATTTT.

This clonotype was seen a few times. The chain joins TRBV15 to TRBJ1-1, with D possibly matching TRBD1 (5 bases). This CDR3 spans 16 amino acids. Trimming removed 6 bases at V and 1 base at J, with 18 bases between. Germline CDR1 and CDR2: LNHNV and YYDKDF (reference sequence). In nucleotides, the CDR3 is TGTGCCACCAGACAGGATGAAGGGACGGCGAACACTGAAGCTTTCTTT. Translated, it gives CATRQDEGTANTEAFF.

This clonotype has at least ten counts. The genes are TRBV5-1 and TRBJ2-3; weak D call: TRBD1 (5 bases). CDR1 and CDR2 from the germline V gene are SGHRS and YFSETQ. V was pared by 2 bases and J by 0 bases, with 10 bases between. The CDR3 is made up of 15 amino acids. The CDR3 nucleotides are TGCGCCAGCAGCTTACAGGCCGGAAGCACAGATACGCAGTATTTT. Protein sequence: CASSLQAGSTDTQYF.

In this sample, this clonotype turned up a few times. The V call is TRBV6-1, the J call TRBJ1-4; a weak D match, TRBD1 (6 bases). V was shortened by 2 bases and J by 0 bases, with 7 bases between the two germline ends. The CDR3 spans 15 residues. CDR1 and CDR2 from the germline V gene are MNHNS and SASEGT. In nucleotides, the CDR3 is TGTGCCAGCAGTGAAAACAGGGCAACTAATGAAAAACTGTTTTTT. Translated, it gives CASSENRATNEKLFF.

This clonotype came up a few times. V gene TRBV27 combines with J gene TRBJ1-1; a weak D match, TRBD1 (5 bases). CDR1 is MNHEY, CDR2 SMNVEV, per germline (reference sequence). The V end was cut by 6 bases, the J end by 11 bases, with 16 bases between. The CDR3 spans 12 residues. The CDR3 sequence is CASSHRGFSAFF. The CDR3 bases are TGTGCCAGCAGCCATCGGGGGTTTTCGGCTTTCTTT.

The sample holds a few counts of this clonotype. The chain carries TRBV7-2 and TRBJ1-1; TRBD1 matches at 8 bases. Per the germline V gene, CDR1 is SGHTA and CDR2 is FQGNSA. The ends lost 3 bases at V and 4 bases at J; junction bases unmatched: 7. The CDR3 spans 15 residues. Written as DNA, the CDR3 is TGTGCCAGCAGCTTCGCCGCAACAGGGGGCACTGAAGCTTTCTTT. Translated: CASSFAATGGTEAFF.

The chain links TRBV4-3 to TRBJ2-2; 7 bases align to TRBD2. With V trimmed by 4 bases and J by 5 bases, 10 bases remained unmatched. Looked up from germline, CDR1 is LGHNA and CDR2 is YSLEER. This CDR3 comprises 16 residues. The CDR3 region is CASSRIAGEGTGELFF. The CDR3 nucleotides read TGCGCCAGCAGCCGAATCGCGGGAGAGGGGACCGGGGAGCTGTTTTTT.

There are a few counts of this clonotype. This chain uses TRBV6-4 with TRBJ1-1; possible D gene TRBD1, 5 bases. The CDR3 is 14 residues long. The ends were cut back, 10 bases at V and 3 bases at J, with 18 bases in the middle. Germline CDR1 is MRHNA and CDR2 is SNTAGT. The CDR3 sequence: CAITPGGTDTEAFF. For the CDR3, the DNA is TGTGCCATCACTCCTGGGGGAACGGACACTGAAGCTTTCTTT.

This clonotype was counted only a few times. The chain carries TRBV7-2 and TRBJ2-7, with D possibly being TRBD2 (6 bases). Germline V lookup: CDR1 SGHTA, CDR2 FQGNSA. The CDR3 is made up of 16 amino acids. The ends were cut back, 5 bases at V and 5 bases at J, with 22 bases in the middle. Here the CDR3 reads CASSQTPLARVHEQYF. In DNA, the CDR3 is TGTGCCAGCAGCCAGACCCCACTAGCACGAGTCCACGAGCAGTACTTC.

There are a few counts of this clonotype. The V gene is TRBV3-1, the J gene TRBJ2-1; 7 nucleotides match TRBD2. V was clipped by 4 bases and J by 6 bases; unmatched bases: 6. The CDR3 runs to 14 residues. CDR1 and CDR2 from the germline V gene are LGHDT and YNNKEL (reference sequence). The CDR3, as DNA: TGTGCCAGCAGCCCTGGGGGGAGGGTCAATGAGCAGTTCTTC. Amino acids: CASSPGGRVNEQFF.

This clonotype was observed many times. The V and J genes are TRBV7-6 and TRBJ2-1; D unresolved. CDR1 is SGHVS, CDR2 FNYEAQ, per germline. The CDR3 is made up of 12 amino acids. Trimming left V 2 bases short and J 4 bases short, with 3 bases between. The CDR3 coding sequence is TGTGCCAGCAGCTTATGGTACAATGAGCAGTTCTTC. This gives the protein CASSLWYNEQFF.

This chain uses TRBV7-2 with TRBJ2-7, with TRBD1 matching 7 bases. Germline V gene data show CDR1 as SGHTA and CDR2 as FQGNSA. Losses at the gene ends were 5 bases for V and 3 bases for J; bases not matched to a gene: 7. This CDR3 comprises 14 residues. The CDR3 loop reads CASSRSQGHYEQYF. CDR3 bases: TGTGCCAGCAGCCGATCACAGGGGCACTACGAGCAGTACTTC.